Listed here are 22 T cell receptor beta chains from one sample, sequenced in a study of T cell clonality in common variable immunodeficiency. Measured with immunoSEQ multiplex PCR; TCRdb has only the in-frame clones, and not every one. The data show under 45,000 clones, with none appearing a single time. The sample consisted of peripheral blood mononuclear cells. These receptors came from a person between 18 and 75 years old in good health.

This clone showed up many times. With the read ending 3 residues before the CDR3 end, the germline J gene is used to fill in that end. This chain links TRBV5-1 with TRBJ2-2; 8 bases align to TRBD1. Germline V gene data show CDR1 as SGHRS and CDR2 as YFSETQ. The V segment lost 8 bases and the J segment 1 base; nucleotides outside the gene matches: 7. The CDR3 has 15 amino acids. CDR3 DNA, as far as it was read: TGCGCCAGTAAGACAGGGGCGAAGAACACCGGGGAG. Translating it yields CASKTGAKNTGE. The whole CDR3 sequence is CASKTGAKNTGELFF.

This clone was counted ten times or more. With the read ending 3 residues before the CDR3 end, the germline J gene is used to fill in that end. The chain combines TRBV7-9 with TRBJ2-7; D not certain. Deletions cut 5 bases from V and 3 bases from J, with 5 bases between. CDR3 length: 11 residues. Germline-derived CDR1 and CDR2 are SEHNR and FQNEAQ (reference sequence). The CDR3 loop reads CASSTYYEQYF. CDR3 DNA (partial): TGTGCCAGCAGCACTTACTACGAG.

There are many counts of this clone. The missing CDR3 end, 3 residues past where the read stops, is filled in from the germline J gene. The rearrangement joins TRBV5-1 to TRBJ1-2; 10 nucleotides match TRBD1. This CDR3 contains 15 residues. Germline CDR1 SGHRS, CDR2 YFSETQ. Trimming took 3 bases from V and 5 from J; bases not matched to a gene: 7. The DNA read from the CDR3 is TGCGCCAGCAGCTCCGGACAGGGGGGGCGATATGGC. The encoded protein is CASSSGQGGRYG. The full CDR3 protein is CASSSGQGGRYGYTF.

This clone is medium-sized. The sequence runs out 3 residues before the end of the CDR3; the remainder is reconstructed from the germline J gene. The chain links TRBV6-1 to TRBJ1-4; 7 bases fit TRBD1. V lost 0 bases to trimming and J lost 8 bases; unmatched junction nucleotides: 3. This CDR3 region has 14 residues. Germline V gives CDR1 MNHNS, CDR2 SASEGT. The CDR3 protein is CASSEAGGQEKLFF. The covered CDR3 bases are TGTGCCAGCAGTGAAGCCGGGGGACAGGAAAAA.

In this sample, this clone turned up many times. At one boundary the junction diverges from the germline segment, which might be a read error. The read gets to within 3 residues of the CDR3 end, and the germline J gene fills in the rest. The rearrangement links TRBV4-2 to TRBJ2-7, with D uncertain. Germline V CDR1 and CDR2: LGHNA, YNFKEQ. This CDR3 is 15 amino acids long. The DNA read from the CDR3 is TGCGCCAGCAGCCAAGATTTAAAAAACTCCTACGAG. Translation: CASSQDLKNSYE. The CDR3, in full, reads CASSQDLKNSYEQYF.

This clone appeared many times. The read falls 3 residues short of the CDR3 end, and the missing part is taken from the germline J gene. The chain couples TRBV20-1 to TRBJ2-1; D is undetermined. The CDR3 length is 15 residues. Trimming removed 3 bases at V and 1 base at J, with 13 bases between. Germline CDR1 reads DFQATT; CDR2 reads SNEGSKA (reference sequence). CDR3 protein: CSASDLGTSYNEQFF. The covered CDR3 bases are TGCAGTGCTAGCGATCTAGGAACGTCCTACAATGAG.

In its sample, this clone was seen many times. The missing CDR3 end, 3 residues past where the read stops, is filled in from the germline J gene. The chain combines TRBV19 with TRBJ1-1, with TRBD1 identical over 7 bases. The V segment lost 5 bases and the J segment 1 base; nucleotides outside the gene matches: 4. Looked up from germline, CDR1 is LNHDA and CDR2 is SQIVND (reference sequence). The CDR3 spans 14 residues. The CDR3: CASSPGTENTEAFF. The CDR3 DNA, read in part, is TGTGCCAGTAGTCCCGGGACAGAGAACACTGAA.

At least ten counts were recorded for this clone. The read ends 3 residues shy of where the CDR3 ends; the end is completed using the germline J gene. This rearrangement joins TRBV10-3 to TRBJ2-2, with 7 bases lining up with TRBD2. J lost 2 bases, V lost 6 bases, and 9 bases had no gene match. The CDR3 spans 16 residues. The germline gives CDR1 ENHRY, CDR2 SYGVKD. The part of the CDR3 DNA that was read is TGTGCCATCAGCAGATTCAGCGGGACTAACACCGGGGAG. It translates to CAISRFSGTNTGE. The entire CDR3 reads CAISRFSGTNTGELFF.

This clone has ten or more counts. One junction end disagrees with the germline gene, perhaps due to a read error. The read gets to within 3 residues of the CDR3 end, and the germline J gene fills in the rest. J is TRBJ2-7 and V is TRBV20-1; no definite D call. Germline CDR1 and CDR2: DFQATT and SNEGSKA (reference sequence). The CDR3 sequence is 13 residues long. Partial CDR3 DNA: TGCAGTGCCAGAGGTAGCACCGATTACGAG. Its protein product is CSARGSTDYE. The full CDR3 protein is CSARGSTDYEQYF.

This clone was detected ten times or more. The read terminates 3 residues ahead of where the CDR3 ends, so the germline J gene completes it. The genes are TRBV6-2 or TRBV6-3 and TRBJ2-7, with D possibly being TRBD2 (6 bases). Germline CDR1 and CDR2: MNHEY and SVGEGT. This CDR3 spans 14 amino acids. Trimming took 0 bases from V and 5 from J, leaving 11 bases between them. CDR3 amino acids: CASSYSGGWNEQYF. Partial CDR3 DNA: TGTGCCAGCAGTTACTCGGGGGGTTGGAACGAG.

As for this clone: The DNA ends 3 residues before the CDR3 does, and the rest of the CDR3 is filled in from the germline J gene. The V call is TRBV30, the J call TRBJ2-2, with D possibly matching TRBD1 (6 bases). Per the germline V gene, CDR1 is GTSNPN and CDR2 is SVGIG (reference sequence). V was trimmed by 5 bases and J by 7 bases, leaving 14 bases between them. CDR3 length: 13 amino acids. The DNA read from the CDR3 is TGTGCCTGGGGCACAGGGTTTGTCGGGGAG. Residues: CAWGTGFVGE. The whole CDR3 reads CAWGTGFVGELFF.

There are many counts of this clone. The CDR3 end lies 3 residues beyond the end of the read and is filled in from the germline J gene. V usage is TRBV11-2 and J usage is TRBJ2-7; a weak D match, TRBD1 (5 bases). Germline V lookup: CDR1 SGHAT, CDR2 FQNNGV. With 0 bases removed from V and 4 bases from J, the gap between germline ends came to 13 bases. There are 15 residues in the CDR3. The sequenced CDR3 bases are TGTGCCAGCAGCTTAGATCGTACCGACAGTTACGAG. Protein product: CASSLDRTDSYE. The CDR3 as a whole reads CASSLDRTDSYEQYF.

This clone was observed many times. The read is 3 residues too short to cover the CDR3 end, so that end is filled in from the germline J gene. The chain joins TRBV20-1 to TRBJ2-1; TRBD2 matches at 8 bases. The CDR3 runs to 15 residues. Germline CDR1 DFQATT, CDR2 SNEGSKA (reference sequence). V lost 0 bases to trimming and J lost 8 bases; unmatched junction nucleotides: 9. Partial CDR3 DNA: TGCAGTGCTAGAGAATATAGGACTAGCACCGATGAG. As protein: CSAREYRTSTDE. The CDR3, in full, reads CSAREYRTSTDEQFF.

This clone was observed many times. The CDR3 goes on 3 residues after the read ends, and that part is filled in from the germline J gene. J is TRBJ2-1 and V is TRBV5-6, with no clear D. CDR1 SGHDT and CDR2 YYEEEE come from the germline V gene. This CDR3 has 13 residues. V was trimmed by 0 bases and J by 6 bases, leaving 7 bases between them. CDR3 DNA, as far as it was read: TGTGCCAGCAGCTTGGCGGCAGGCAATGAG. Its protein is CASSLAAGNE. The whole CDR3 reads CASSLAAGNEQFF.

This clone was observed many times. The read stops 3 residues short of the end of the CDR3; the missing end is completed from the germline J gene. J is TRBJ1-1 and V is TRBV18, with a tentative D call TRBD1 (6 bases). This CDR3 spans 15 amino acids. CDR1 is KGHSH, CDR2 LQKENI, per germline. Trimming took 8 bases from V and 2 from J, leaving 18 bases between them. The covered CDR3 bases are TGTGCCAGCCGTGCCCAACAGGGCTTAAACACTGAA. Translated, it gives CASRAQQGLNTE. The entire CDR3 is CASRAQQGLNTEAFF.

At least ten counts were recorded for this clone. The missing CDR3 end, 3 residues past where the read stops, is filled in from the germline J gene. The chain carries TRBV19 and TRBJ1-5; a weak D match, TRBD1 (5 bases). Germline V gene data show CDR1 as LNHDA and CDR2 as SQIVND (reference sequence). The V end was cut by 5 bases, the J end by 1 base, with 15 bases between. CDR3 size: 16 residues. The CDR3 region is CASSVRQSVSNQPQHF. CDR3 DNA (partial): TGTGCCAGTAGTGTCCGACAGTCAGTAAGCAATCAGCCC.

Ten or more counts support this clone. CDR3 sequence: CASSLAERTKNNEQFF. CDR3 DNA, as far as it was read: TGTGCCAGCAGCTTGGCCGAGCGGACTAAAAACAATGAG. The V and J genes are TRBV5-4 and TRBJ2-1; a weak D match, TRBD2 (6 bases). The read ends 3 residues shy of where the CDR3 ends; the end is completed using the germline J gene. Germline assignment: CDR1 SGHNT and CDR2 YYREEE (reference sequence). Trimming took off 0 bases at V and 5 bases at J, with 15 bases between the two ends. The CDR3 is made up of 16 amino acids.

This clone was seen at least ten times. This chain's CDR3 is CASSFQASTDTQYF. The CDR3 DNA, read in part, is TGTGCCAGCAGTTTCCAGGCTAGCACAGATACG. This chain links TRBV28 with TRBJ2-3, with D unclear. The read ends 3 residues early relative to the CDR3; the germline J gene fills the gap. Germline CDR1 and CDR2: MDHEN and SYDVKM. The CDR3 runs 14 residues. The V and J ends lost 3 bases and 0 bases respectively, with 7 bases between them.

This clone was detected ten times or more. CDR3: CASSSRVYTDTQYF. Incomplete CDR3 DNA: TGCGCCAGCAGCTCCAGGGTCTACACAGATACG. The chain has TRBV5-1 and TRBJ2-3; TRBD1 is a possible D gene (5 bases). The read is 3 residues too short to cover the CDR3 end, so that end is filled in from the germline J gene. The CDR3 runs to 14 residues. V was clipped by 3 bases and J by 2 bases, with 10 bases between them. Germline V CDR1 and CDR2: SGHRS, YFSETQ.

This clone was counted ten times or more. The read finishes 3 residues shy of the CDR3 end, and the germline J gene is used to complete it. V is TRBV12-3 or TRBV12-4 and J is TRBJ2-1; D perhaps matches TRBD1 (6 bases). The CDR3 length is 14 residues. V was trimmed by 1 base and J by 9 bases, leaving 13 bases between them. The CDR3 bases that were read are TGTGCCAGCAGTTTAGACAGGGTTTTAAGTGAG. It translates to CASSLDRVLSE. The full CDR3 sequence reads CASSLDRVLSEQFF.

This clone was seen repeatedly, ten times or more. The CDR3 goes on 3 residues after the read ends, and that part is filled in from the germline J gene. The genes are TRBV7-9 and TRBJ2-1; D remains ambiguous. Germline assignment: CDR1 SEHNR and CDR2 FQNEAQ (reference sequence). This CDR3 has 14 residues. Trimming removed 3 bases at V and 5 bases at J, with 11 bases between. The sequenced part of the CDR3 DNA is TGTGCCAGCAGCTTGCGTTCCGTAGACAATGAG. The encoded protein is CASSLRSVDNE. The full CDR3 protein reads CASSLRSVDNEQFF. Together with reference TRBV7-9 and TRBJ2-1, the CDR3 gives the full variable domain: DTGVSQNPRHKITKRGQNVTFRCDPISEHNRLYWYRQTLGQGPEFLTYFQNEAQLEKSRLLSDRFSAERPKGSFSTLEIQRTEQGDSAMYLCASSLRSVDNEQFFGPGTRLTVL.

This clone turned up a few times. The sequenced fragment ends 3 residues before the CDR3 boundary, so the rest is inferred from the germline J gene. V gene TRBV18 combines with J gene TRBJ2-3; the D is unclear. Germline V gives CDR1 KGHSH, CDR2 LQKENI. The CDR3 extends over 13 amino acids. The sequenced CDR3 bases are TGTGCCAGCTCACCAACCCAACAAGAGACG. Protein sequence: CASSPTQQET. From start to end, the CDR3 is CASSPTQQETQYF.